This TCR beta chain was sequenced in a study of blood T cell repertoires in COVID-19. Data came from immunoSEQ multiplex PCR; TCRdb stores just in-frame clones and leaves some out. This table holds over 250,000 clones, roughly nine tenths found once. The study counted Cohort 3 donors as recovered given two negative PCRs, clearance, or symptom resolution. CDR1 SNHLY and CDR2 FYNNEI come from the germline V gene. There are 15 residues in the CDR3. Losses at the gene ends were 10 bases for V and 0 bases for J; bases not matched to a gene: 8. This TCR came from a man in his 60s who had recovered from COVID-19. Material for sequencing was PBMCs or T cells enriched from blood (not recorded which). This rearrangement joins TRBV2 to TRBJ2-3, with TRBD2 matching over 9 bases. The CDR3 DNA is TGTGCCACCCCCGGGACTAGCAGAAGCACAGATACGCAGTATTTT. This encodes CATPGTSRSTDTQYF. Combining the CDR3 with reference TRBV2 and TRBJ2-3 gives the whole variable domain EPEVTQTPSHQVTQMGQEVILRCVPISNHLYFYWYRQILGQKVEFLVSFYNNEISEKSEIFDDQFSVERPDGSNFTLKIRSTKLEDSAMYFCATPGTSRSTDTQYFGPGTRLTVL.